A selection of T cell receptor beta chains follows, all from one sample in a study of T cell responses to AZD1222 COVID-19 vaccine. The table came from immunoSEQ multiplex PCR; TCRdb's copy has only in-frame clones and leaves some out. Among just over 150,000 clones listed, 90% were seen once. Sequencing was performed on peripheral blood, taken 28 days after the second AZD1222 dose. The receptor source for this set is an adult who received the AZD1222 COVID-19 vaccine. Both conserved end residues are part of each CDR3. The D gene is left open where the match is weak. Not all rows give a size; the values are once, few, many and, for expanded clones, a class.

CDR3nt: TGTGCCAGCAGTCTCACAGAGATTGACCGCAATCAGCCCCAGCATTTT
CDR3aa: CASSLTEIDRNQPQHF
v_gene: TRBV28
d_gene: .
j_gene: TRBJ1-5
abundance: .

CDR3nt: TGTGCCAGCAGCGCTTGGACAGGGAACTATGGCTACACCTTC
CDR3aa: CASSAWTGNYGYTF
v_gene: TRBV13
d_gene: TRBD1
j_gene: TRBJ1-2
abundance: .

CDR3nt: TGTGCCAGCAGTTACTCGGGGCAGAGCTATGAAGCTTTCTTT
CDR3aa: CASSYSGQSYEAFF
v_gene: TRBV6-5
d_gene: .
j_gene: TRBJ1-1
abundance: .

CDR3nt: TGTGCCAGCAGTTTTTCTTTTGTCGAGCAGTACTTC
CDR3aa: CASSFSFVEQYF
v_gene: TRBV12-3/TRBV12-4
d_gene: .
j_gene: TRBJ2-7
abundance: few

CDR3nt: TGTGCCAGCTCTCTGAAACGGGCGACAAGGGCCCATATTGACTATGGCTACACCTTC
CDR3aa: CASSLKRATRAHIDYGYTF
v_gene: TRBV18
d_gene: .
j_gene: TRBJ1-2
abundance: .

CDR3nt: TGTGCCAGCAGCTTAGATTGGACAACAAGCTCCTACGAGCAGTACTTC
CDR3aa: CASSLDWTTSSYEQYF
v_gene: TRBV7-9
d_gene: .
j_gene: TRBJ2-7
abundance: .

CDR3nt: TGTGCCAGCAGCTATAGGACAGGGGGAGGAAGTGAGCAGTTCTTC
CDR3aa: CASSYRTGGGSEQFF
v_gene: TRBV5-6
d_gene: TRBD1
j_gene: TRBJ2-1
abundance: .

CDR3nt: TGCGCCAGCAGCCAGACAGGGACCAACTATGGCTACACCTTC
CDR3aa: CASSQTGTNYGYTF
v_gene: TRBV4-1
d_gene: TRBD1
j_gene: TRBJ1-2
abundance: .

CDR3nt: TGTGCCAGCAGCTCGGACTTTGGAAACACCATATATTTT
CDR3aa: CASSSDFGNTIYF
v_gene: TRBV7-2
d_gene: .
j_gene: TRBJ1-3
abundance: .

CDR3nt: TGTGCCACCAGTGATTTGAACGGAAAACTGTTTTTT
CDR3aa: CATSDLNGKLFF
v_gene: TRBV24-1
d_gene: .
j_gene: TRBJ1-4
abundance: .

CDR3nt: TGCGCCAGCAGCTTAGGGCATGCTAATGAAAAACTGTTTTTT
CDR3aa: CASSLGHANEKLFF
v_gene: TRBV5-1
d_gene: .
j_gene: TRBJ1-4
abundance: .

CDR3nt: TGTGCTAGTGGTTTGGGAGGTGGAAACACTGAAGCTTTCTTT
CDR3aa: CASGLGGGNTEAFF
v_gene: TRBV12-5
d_gene: .
j_gene: TRBJ1-1
abundance: .

CDR3nt: TGTGCCAGCAGCCAGACAGGGAGCCCCTCGGAAAAACTGTTTTTT
CDR3aa: CASSQTGSPSEKLFF
v_gene: TRBV14
d_gene: TRBD1
j_gene: TRBJ1-4
abundance: few

CDR3nt: TGTGCCAGCAGCTTTAGCGGGAGCGCCTCCTACGAGCAGTACTTC
CDR3aa: CASSFSGSASYEQYF
v_gene: TRBV7-2
d_gene: TRBD2
j_gene: TRBJ2-7
abundance: .

CDR3nt: TGTGCCGCCGGGACTAAAAGCAACAATGAGCAGTTCTTC
CDR3aa: CAAGTKSNNEQFF
v_gene: TRBV5-4
d_gene: TRBD2
j_gene: TRBJ2-1
abundance: .

CDR3nt: TGTGCCAGCAGCTCCGGCCCCTCCACCTTC
CDR3aa: CASSSGPSTF
v_gene: TRBV11-2
d_gene: .
j_gene: TRBJ1-2
abundance: .

CDR3nt: TGCGCCAGCAGCTTGGTCGCGTACCAAGAGACCCAGTACTTC
CDR3aa: CASSLVAYQETQYF
v_gene: TRBV5-1
d_gene: .
j_gene: TRBJ2-5
abundance: .

CDR3nt: TGCGCCAGCAACCCAGGGCTGGGGCAGCCCCAGCATTTT
CDR3aa: CASNPGLGQPQHF
v_gene: TRBV10-2
d_gene: .
j_gene: TRBJ1-5
abundance: .

CDR3nt: TGTGCCACCAGCCTTCGGACAGGGAGTGAAAAACTGTTTTTT
CDR3aa: CATSLRTGSEKLFF
v_gene: TRBV15
d_gene: TRBD1
j_gene: TRBJ1-4
abundance: .

CDR3nt: TGCGCCAGCAGCGTCACAAGGAACACTGAAGCTTTCTTT
CDR3aa: CASSVTRNTEAFF
v_gene: TRBV10-1
d_gene: .
j_gene: TRBJ1-1
abundance: .

CDR3nt: TGTGCCAGCAGCCCACCAGGCGCCTATGGCTACACCTTC
CDR3aa: CASSPPGAYGYTF
v_gene: TRBV7-9
d_gene: .
j_gene: TRBJ1-2
abundance: .

CDR3nt: TGTGCCAGTAGTGCGAGACGGTTTATGGCTGAAGCTTTCTTT
CDR3aa: CASSARRFMAEAFF
v_gene: TRBV19
d_gene: .
j_gene: TRBJ1-1
abundance: .

CDR3nt: TGTGCCAGCAGTGACTTAGGGACAGGCGGACTAGCCCGTAGGGGTGAGCAGTTCTTC
CDR3aa: CASSDLGTGGLARRGEQFF
v_gene: TRBV2
d_gene: .
j_gene: TRBJ2-1
abundance: .

CDR3nt: TGTGCCAGCAGCTTCCCCCTGTGGGCAGAGAACCAAGAGACCCAGTACTTC
CDR3aa: CASSFPLWAENQETQYF
v_gene: TRBV7-8
d_gene: .
j_gene: TRBJ2-5
abundance: .

CDR3nt: TGTGCCAGCAGTTTATCGGATGGGGTAAGGGGCTACACCTTC
CDR3aa: CASSLSDGVRGYTF
v_gene: TRBV27
d_gene: .
j_gene: TRBJ1-2
abundance: .

CDR3nt: TGTGCCAGCAGCCAACTTTTTGGTGCAGTGCGCGAGCAGTACTTC
CDR3aa: CASSQLFGAVREQYF
v_gene: TRBV14
d_gene: .
j_gene: TRBJ2-7
abundance: .

CDR3nt: TGTGCCAGCAGCGTCGAGGCGGGGCGGGGGGTGGAGACCCAGTACTTC
CDR3aa: CASSVEAGRGVETQYF
v_gene: TRBV4-2
d_gene: TRBD2
j_gene: TRBJ2-5
abundance: .

CDR3nt: TGTGCGGCAGCCAGCTCCTACGAGCAGTACTTC
CDR3aa: CAAASSYEQYF
v_gene: TRBV7-9
d_gene: .
j_gene: TRBJ2-7
abundance: .

CDR3nt: TGCGCCAGCAGCCAAGATTTAGGACAGGGGTACGAGCAGTACTTC
CDR3aa: CASSQDLGQGYEQYF
v_gene: TRBV4-1
d_gene: TRBD1
j_gene: TRBJ2-7
abundance: .

CDR3nt: TGTGCCAGCAGCCTACAACGGACGGGGAACACTGAAGCTTTCTTT
CDR3aa: CASSLQRTGNTEAFF
v_gene: TRBV5-4
d_gene: .
j_gene: TRBJ1-1
abundance: .

CDR3nt: TGTGCCACCAGCGGGCACAAGGGATTAAGTTCTGAAGCTTTCTTT
CDR3aa: CATSGHKGLSSEAFF
v_gene: TRBV9
d_gene: .
j_gene: TRBJ1-1
abundance: .

CDR3nt: TGTGCCAGCAGCTTAAAGCCAAACCGAGAGCAGTACTTC
CDR3aa: CASSLKPNREQYF
v_gene: TRBV7-8
d_gene: .
j_gene: TRBJ2-7
abundance: .